The sequence of this T cell receptor beta chain was determined in a study of OX40 agonist ivuxolimab in advanced cancers. Whole-study context: Subjects had a mean age of about 57 years, with a range of roughly 20 to 79; 82.7% were male. Study-wide findings and caveats: Expanded peripheral T-cell antigen specificity went undetermined. More expanded clones were found, on average, in CD8+ than in CD4+ T cells.

This CDR3 spans 14 amino acids. CDR1 and CDR2 from the germline V gene are SNHLY and FYNNEI. Trimming removed 9 bases at V and 5 bases at J, with 17 bases between. Notes on this clone: The antigen is unknown.

Method: immunoSEQ multiplex PCR; TCRdb's copy keeps in-frame clones and lacks some. This sample has tens of thousands of clones, with around 90% found just once. The J gene is TRBJ2-1, the V gene TRBV2; either TRBD1 or TRBD2 may supply D (6 bases each). This sequence originates from an adult with an advanced solid tumor such as melanoma, head and neck, liver or kidney cancer. The sample here was CD4+ or CD8+ T cells sorted from blood, taken in a trial of the OX40 agonist ivuxolimab. The CDR3 sequence is CARQGGGVHNEQFF. In DNA form, the CDR3 reads TGTGCCAGGCAAGGGGGAGGTGTCCACAATGAGCAGTTCTTC.